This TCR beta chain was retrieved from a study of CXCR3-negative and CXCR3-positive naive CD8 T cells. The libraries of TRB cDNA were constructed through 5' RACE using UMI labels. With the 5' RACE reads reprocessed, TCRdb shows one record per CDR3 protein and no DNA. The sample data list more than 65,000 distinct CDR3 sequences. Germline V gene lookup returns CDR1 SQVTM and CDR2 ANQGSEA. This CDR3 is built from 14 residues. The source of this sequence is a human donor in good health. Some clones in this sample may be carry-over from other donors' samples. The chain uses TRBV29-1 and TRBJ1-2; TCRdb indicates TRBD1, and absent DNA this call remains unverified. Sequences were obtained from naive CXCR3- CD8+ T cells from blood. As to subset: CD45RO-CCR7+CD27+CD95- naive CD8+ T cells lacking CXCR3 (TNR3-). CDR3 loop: CSVEVAGRTPGYTF.